A single sample is the source of the 26 T cell receptor beta chains below, sequenced in a study of spatial heterogeneity in lung cancer. Using its own MiXCR run on the 5' RACE reads, TCRdb lists one record per CDR3 protein. Among some 83,000 distinct CDR3 sequences listed, approximately 20% were seen once. Time point given: sample taken at primary tumor resection. Frozen PBMC, nontumor lung or tumor provided whole RNA, which was sequenced unsorted. The sample here was PBMCs, taken at surgery. Receptor source: a male donor with early-stage non-small cell lung cancer.

The chain combines TRBV7-2 with TRBJ2-3; D not certain. Trimming shortened V by 5 bases and J by 2 bases, and 5 bases separated the two germline ends. CDR1 is SGHTA and CDR2 is FQGNSA in the germline V gene. The CDR3 is 12 residues long. The CDR3 bases are TGTGCCAGCAGCCAAGACACAGATACGCAGTATTTT. This sequence encodes CASSQDTDTQYF.

This clonotype was seen many times. This chain uses TRBV12-3 or TRBV12-4 with TRBJ2-1, with 7 bases aligning to TRBD1. The ends lost 4 bases at V and 6 bases at J; junction bases unmatched: 3. The CDR3 contains 13 residues. The CDR3 spells CASSWSGGNEQFF. DNA of the CDR3: TGTGCCAGCAGTTGGTCAGGGGGCAATGAGCAGTTCTTC.

V and J are TRBV20-1 and TRBJ2-1; 9 nucleotides agree with TRBD2. The V gene's germline CDR1 is DFQATT and CDR2 SNEGSKA (reference sequence). Trimming took 0 bases from V and 7 from J; bases not matched to a gene: 10. There are 16 residues in the CDR3. This CDR3 reads CSARDLLEAGGNEQFF. The CDR3 nucleotides are TGCAGTGCTAGAGATCTTTTAGAAGCGGGAGGTAATGAGCAGTTCTTC.

V and J are TRBV14 and TRBJ2-5, with a tentative D call TRBD2 (5 bases). This CDR3 is 13 amino acids long. Germline CDR1 is SGHDN and CDR2 is FVKESK. Trimming pared 4 bases from V and 5 bases from J, leaving 11 bases between. The CDR3 loop is CASSRGAAETQYF. The DNA of the CDR3 is TGTGCCAGCAGCCGGGGAGCGGCGGAGACCCAGTACTTC.

This clonotype appeared a few times. This chain links TRBV6-2 or TRBV6-3 with TRBJ2-7, with D possibly matching TRBD2 (6 bases). This CDR3 is built from 15 residues. Germline CDR1 MNHEY, CDR2 SVGEGT. V gave up 4 bases and J gave up 1 base, with 14 bases separating them. The CDR3 DNA reads as TGTGCCAGCAGTTCACGGAGGGTTGGATCCTACGAGCAGTACTTC. This sequence encodes CASSSRRVGSYEQYF.

The chain employs TRBV6-5 and TRBJ1-4; weak D call: TRBD1 (6 bases). The CDR3 is 12 residues long. V lost 6 bases and J 6 bases, leaving 8 bases between the germline ends. Germline assignment: CDR1 MNHEY and CDR2 SVGAGI. CDR3 bases: TGTGCCAGCAGACAGGGTTATGAAAAACTGTTTTTT. Residues: CASRQGYEKLFF.

This clonotype was observed at least ten times. V gene TRBV29-1 combines with J gene TRBJ2-7; the D call may be TRBD1 or TRBD2 (5 bases each). This CDR3 contains 12 residues. V was clipped by 6 bases and J by 4 bases, with 13 bases between them. Germline assignment: CDR1 SQVTM and CDR2 ANQGSEA. Here the CDR3 DNA reads TGCAGCGTCCTGGGGGACGCTTACGAGCAGTACTTC. Its translation is CSVLGDAYEQYF.

This clonotype was counted between two and nine times. This CDR3 is CASSLVAVSYNEQFF. The CDR3 DNA reads as TGTGCCAGCAGCTTAGTAGCGGTCTCCTACAATGAGCAGTTCTTC. The rearrangement uses TRBV7-2 and TRBJ2-1; D perhaps matches TRBD2 (6 bases). V was trimmed by 1 base and J by 0 bases, leaving 7 bases between them. The CDR3 contains 15 residues. Germline CDR1 reads SGHTA; CDR2 reads FQGNSA.

The chain combines TRBV12-3 or TRBV12-4 with TRBJ2-1, with D tentatively TRBD2 (5 bases). This CDR3 is 13 amino acids long. V lost 3 bases and J lost 9, with 12 bases in between. CDR3 region: CASSFSGVGEQFF. The CDR3 nucleotides read TGTGCCAGCAGTTTCTCCGGGGTCGGTGAGCAGTTCTTC.

The gene calls are TRBV4-1 and TRBJ2-3, with unresolved D. The germline CDR1 and CDR2 sequences are MGHRA and YSYEKL. Deletions cut 0 bases from V and 0 bases from J, with 16 bases between. The CDR3 sequence is 18 residues long. The CDR3 reads CASSQDLTRQTSTDTQYF. The CDR3 region has the DNA TGCGCCAGCAGCCAAGATTTAACCAGGCAGACTAGCACAGATACGCAGTATTTT.

This sequence joins TRBV28 and TRBJ1-5; 7 bases match TRBD1. Trimming removed 6 bases from V and 4 bases from J; junction bases left unmatched: 6. The germline CDR1 and CDR2 sequences are MDHEN and SYDVKM. This CDR3 is 14 amino acids long. In DNA form, the CDR3 reads TGTGCCAGCAGCACGGGACAGTCAAATCAGCCCCAGCATTTT. Its translation is CASSTGQSNQPQHF.

As regards this clonotype: A much larger clone sits a single nucleotide away, making a read error possible. DNA for the CDR3: TGCAGCGTTCGTGACAGGGGCGGTCAGCCCCAGCATTTT. Residues: CSVRDRGGQPQHF. The gene calls are TRBV29-1 and TRBJ1-5; 8 nucleotides line up with TRBD1. This CDR3 has 13 amino acids. Germline assignment: CDR1 SQVTM and CDR2 ANQGSEA. V dropped 5 bases and J dropped 6; count of bases not matched to a gene: 6.

This clonotype has a handful of counts. This chain uses TRBV5-4 with TRBJ2-6; D remains unclear. V lost 6 bases, J lost 0 bases, and 13 bases lay in between. The CDR3 has 16 amino acids. Germline V lookup: CDR1 SGHNT, CDR2 YYREEE (reference sequence). This chain's CDR3 is CASTESRFSGANVLTF. The CDR3 nucleotides read TGTGCCAGCACCGAAAGCAGATTCTCTGGGGCCAACGTCCTGACTTTC.

This chain uses TRBV7-3 with TRBJ1-1; D remains ambiguous. The CDR3 loop spans 15 amino acids. Germline V gene sequence: CDR1 SGHTA, CDR2 FQGTGA. Trimming left V 5 bases short and J 1 base short, with 14 bases between. The CDR3 reads CASSLTPGANTEAFF. The CDR3 bases are TGTGCCAGCAGCCTTACCCCGGGAGCGAACACTGAAGCTTTCTTT.

The chain has TRBV5-1 and TRBJ1-1; possible D gene TRBD1, 5 bases. The CDR3 extends over 16 amino acids. The germline V and J ends were trimmed by 0 bases and 0 bases, with 12 bases remaining between them. Looked up from germline, CDR1 is SGHRS and CDR2 is YFSETQ. The CDR3 region is CASSLDRGNMNTEAFF. For the CDR3, the DNA is TGCGCCAGCAGCTTGGATCGGGGGAACATGAACACTGAAGCTTTCTTT.

The chain uses TRBV10-3 and TRBJ1-5, with a weak D call TRBD1 (6 bases). CDR1 is ENHRY and CDR2 is SYGVKD in the germline V gene. CDR3 length equals 14 residues. V lost 6 bases to trimming and J lost 0 bases, with 9 bases between them. CDR3 region: CAISPTGSNQPQHF. As DNA, the CDR3 is TGTGCCATCAGCCCGACAGGTAGCAATCAGCCCCAGCATTTT.

This clonotype was seen many times. The rearrangement joins TRBV28 to TRBJ1-5; 11 nucleotides line up with TRBD1. This CDR3 spans 15 amino acids. The J segment lost 6 bases and the V segment lost 7 bases, leaving 8 bases of the junction unmatched. Germline loops: CDR1 MDHEN, CDR2 SYDVKM. This chain's CDR3 is CASTIGGTGGQPQHF. The CDR3 coding sequence is TGTGCCAGCACCATTGGAGGGACAGGGGGTCAGCCCCAGCATTTT.

This sequence joins TRBV5-1 and TRBJ2-5, with 9 bases aligning to TRBD2. The CDR3 has 16 amino acids. V shed 0 bases, J shed 5 bases, and the junction held 8 bases outside the gene matches. Germline V gives CDR1 SGHRS, CDR2 YFSETQ. CDR3 bases: TGCGCCAGCAGCTTGGGAAGTAGCGGGAGACGGGAGACCCAGTACTTC. Encoded protein: CASSLGSSGRRETQYF. Drawing the rest from reference TRBV5-1 and TRBJ2-5, the complete variable domain is KAGVTQTPRYLIKTRGQQVTLSCSPISGHRSVSWYQQTPGQGLQFLFEYFSETQRNKGNFPGRFSGRQFSNSRSEMNVSTLELGDSALYLCASSLGSSGRRETQYFGPGTRLLVL.

V is TRBV20-1 and J is TRBJ1-4; 7 positions match TRBD1. V gave up 5 bases and J gave up 8 bases; unmatched junction bases: 11. The CDR3 length is 14 residues. The germline V gene encodes CDR1 DFQATT and CDR2 SNEGSKA (reference sequence). In DNA, the CDR3 is TGCAGTGCTTCTCGACAGGGAGAAAGAGAAAAACTGTTTTTT. Translation: CSASRQGEREKLFF.

The rearrangement joins TRBV27 to TRBJ1-4; the D gene is possibly TRBD1 (5 bases). Trimming took 6 bases from V and 0 from J, leaving 11 bases between them. CDR1 is MNHEY, CDR2 SMNVEV, per germline (reference sequence). The CDR3 consists of 15 residues. The CDR3 loop is CASRGLFATNEKLFF. CDR3 bases: TGTGCCAGCAGGGGACTGTTTGCAACTAATGAAAAACTGTTTTTT.

In its sample, this clonotype was seen a few times. V is TRBV28 and J is TRBJ2-1, with D tentatively TRBD1 (6 bases). Trimming removed 10 bases from V and 10 bases from J, with 23 bases in between. Germline V gene lookup returns CDR1 MDHEN and CDR2 SYDVKM. CDR3 length: 14 residues. The CDR3: CAIHPITGLGEQFF. CDR3 nucleotide sequence: TGTGCCATACACCCCATCACAGGGTTGGGCGAGCAGTTCTTC. The variable domain in full, with the rest retrieved from reference TRBV28 and TRBJ2-1, is DVKVTQSSRYLVKRTGEKVFLECVQDMDHENMFWYRQDPGLGLRLIYFSYDVKMKEKGDIPEGYSVSREKKERFSLILESASTNQTSMYLCAIHPITGLGEQFFGPGTRLTVL.

Here the CDR3 DNA reads TGTGCCAGCAGCTCCAGCGGGAGGGGCTCCTACAATGAGCAGTTCTTC. Its translation is CASSSSGRGSYNEQFF. The V call is TRBV3-1, the J call TRBJ2-1; 10 bases line up with TRBD2. The CDR3 totals 16 residues. J lost 0 bases, V lost 5 bases, and 4 bases had no gene match. Germline V gene sequence: CDR1 LGHDT, CDR2 YNNKEL (reference sequence).

The rearrangement uses TRBV6-5 and TRBJ1-2; no reliable D call. The germline gives CDR1 MNHEY, CDR2 SVGAGI. The CDR3 consists of 15 residues. Trimming pared 0 bases from V and 1 base from J, leaving 9 bases between. CDR3 region: CASSYSVGGNYGYTF. The CDR3 DNA reads as TGTGCCAGCAGTTACTCGGTAGGAGGTAACTATGGCTACACCTTC.

The rearrangement links TRBV18 to TRBJ2-1; TRBD2 aligns across 10 bases. V was pared by 5 bases and J by 3 bases, with 1 base of the junction left unmatched. CDR1 is KGHSH, CDR2 LQKENI, per germline. This CDR3 spans 14 amino acids. The CDR3 DNA reads as TGTGCCAGCTCAGTAGCGGGGGGCTACAATGAGCAGTTCTTC. This sequence encodes CASSVAGGYNEQFF.

This clonotype has more than one count but fewer than ten. The chain combines TRBV3-1 with TRBJ2-1; D remains unclear. Germline CDR1 reads LGHDT; CDR2 reads YNNKEL (reference sequence). V gave up 4 bases and J gave up 8 bases, with 12 bases separating them. The length of the CDR3 is 13 residues. For the CDR3, the DNA is TGTGCCAGCAGCCCCCGACCAGTGGATGAGCAGTTCTTC. This sequence encodes CASSPRPVDEQFF.

This clonotype was counted ten times or more. The chain combines TRBV12-3 or TRBV12-4 with TRBJ2-3; 7 nucleotides match TRBD2. V lost 4 bases to trimming and J lost 2 bases; unmatched junction nucleotides: 3. The CDR3 sequence is 14 residues long. The DNA for the CDR3 is TGTGCCAGCAGTTCACGGGACTACACAGATACGCAGTATTTT. Translated: CASSSRDYTDTQYF.